Listed below are T cell receptor beta chains from one sample, sequenced in a study of blood T cell repertoires in COVID-19. Here immunoSEQ multiplex PCR was the method, and the copy in TCRdb shows in-frame clones only, minus some. Of 120,000 to 150,000 clones in the sample, just over 85% are singletons; the top ten hold about 8%. Sequencing was done on a sample of peripheral blood. These receptors all stem from a woman aged 55 to 70 with acute or convalescent COVID-19. Both conserved end residues are part of each CDR3. A D gene is named only where the DNA matches it firmly. Not every row has a clone size; where given, it reads once, few, many or a size class.

j_call clone_size d_call v_call cdr3_aa cdr3_nt
TRBJ2-7 . TRBD2 TRBV6-2/TRBV6-3 CASSQPGTSASGRLYEQYF TGTGCCAGCAGTCAACCCGGGACTAGTGCGTCCGGGAGGCTCTACGAGCAGTACTTC
TRBJ2-1 . . TRBV12-2 CASRLAGPPLMPDPIEQFF TGTGCAAGTCGCTTGGCAGGCCCACCATTAATGCCGGATCCAATAGAGCAGTTCTTC
TRBJ2-3 . . TRBV3-1/TRBV3-2 CASSQKGAPTDTQYF TGTGCCAGCAGCCAAAAAGGGGCCCCAACAGATACGCAGTATTTT
TRBJ2-7 . TRBD2 TRBV6-4 CASSPGGTSSYEQYF TGTGCCAGCAGTCCCGGTGGGACTAGCTCCTACGAGCAGTACTTC
TRBJ1-1 . . TRBV6-5 CASSSGELNTEAFF TGTGCCAGCAGTTCCGGGGAGTTGAACACTGAAGCTTTCTTT
TRBJ2-3 . TRBD2 TRBV27 CASSTSGTRSTDTQYF TGTGCCAGCAGTACCTCCGGGACTAGGAGCACAGATACGCAGTATTTT
TRBJ1-1 . . TRBV2 CASRQGRNTEAFF TGTGCCAGCAGACAGGGACGGAACACTGAAGCTTTCTTT
TRBJ2-1 . TRBD1 TRBV6-5 CASSRAGTAYNEQFF TGTGCCAGCAGCCGTGCCGGGACAGCCTACAATGAGCAGTTCTTC
TRBJ1-5 . TRBD1 TRBV6-5 CASRIQGVGNQPQHF TGTGCCAGCAGAATACAGGGGGTGGGTAATCAGCCCCAGCATTTT
TRBJ1-5 . . TRBV24-1 CATSELGGQPQHF TGTGCCACCAGTGAGCTAGGCGGTCAGCCCCAGCATTTT
TRBJ2-7 . TRBD1 TRBV5-1 CASSSTGDPYEQYF TGCGCCAGCAGCTCGACAGGGGACCCCTACGAGCAGTACTTC
TRBJ2-7 . . TRBV5-5 CASSLYGEQYF TGTGCCAGCAGCTTGTACGGGGAGCAGTACTTC
TRBJ2-1 . . TRBV24-1 CATSDQDSGALNEQFF TGTGCCACCAGTGATCAGGACAGCGGGGCCCTCAATGAGCAGTTCTTC
TRBJ2-3 . TRBD2 TRBV7-8 CASSLTSGTDTQYF TGTGCCAGCAGCTTGACTAGCGGCACAGATACGCAGTATTTT
TRBJ2-7 . TRBD1 TRBV29-1 CSVAVGTGHDYTYEQYF TGCAGCGTTGCGGTAGGGACAGGACACGACTATACCTACGAGCAGTACTTC
TRBJ1-4 . . TRBV30 CAWSSKGFGEKLFF TGTGCCTGGAGTAGCAAGGGGTTCGGGGAAAAACTGTTTTTT
TRBJ2-1 few . TRBV5-4 CASSLRSQGSEQFF TGTGCCAGCAGCTTGCGGTCTCAAGGGAGTGAGCAGTTCTTC
TRBJ2-7 . TRBD1 TRBV20-1 CSARDHTGVIF TGCAGTGCTAGAGATCACACAGGGGTTATCTTC
TRBJ2-2 once TRBD2 TRBV7-8 CASSLSGTRKTGELFF TGTGCCAGCAGCTTAAGTGGGACTAGGAAAACCGGGGAGCTGTTTTTT
TRBJ1-4 . . TRBV6-5 CASSYQAGRGREKLFF TGTGCCAGCAGTTACCAGGCAGGCAGGGGAAGGGAAAAACTGTTTTTT
TRBJ2-2 . . TRBV11-3 CASSLALGNTGELFF TGTGCCAGCAGCTTAGCCCTAGGAAACACCGGGGAGCTGTTTTTT
TRBJ1-1 . . TRBV5-4 CASSGRDTEAFF TGTGCCAGCAGCGGGAGAGACACTGAAGCTTTCTTT
TRBJ2-1 . TRBD1 TRBV6-5 CASYRDRGSGEQFF TGTGCCAGCTACCGGGACAGGGGTTCCGGTGAGCAGTTCTTC
TRBJ2-3 . . TRBV9 CASSVRVLRTDTQYF TGTGCCAGCAGCGTCCGGGTTCTGAGGACAGATACGCAGTATTTT
TRBJ1-2 . TRBD1 TRBV30 CAWRGGQGGYYGYTF TGTGCCTGGAGGGGCGGACAGGGGGGATACTATGGCTACACCTTC
TRBJ1-2 . . TRBV7-2 CASSLWVRDRLKPGYTF TGTGCCAGCAGCTTATGGGTTCGTGACAGATTGAAGCCCGGCTACACCTTC
TRBJ2-6 . TRBD2 TRBV7-6 CASSRDPLGSSGGSGANVLTF TGTGCCAGCAGCCGAGATCCCCTTGGGTCTAGCGGGGGCTCTGGGGCCAACGTCCTGACTTTC
TRBJ2-5 . TRBD2 TRBV5-1 CASSPSGTSGVETQYF TGCGCCAGCAGCCCCTCCGGGACTAGCGGGGTAGAGACCCAGTACTTC
TRBJ1-4 . TRBD1 TRBV19 CASSTWDRRSPNEKLFF TGTGCCAGTAGTACCTGGGACAGGAGAAGTCCTAATGAAAAACTGTTTTTT
TRBJ1-1 . TRBD1 TRBV5-6 CASSRGQGYRVEAFF TGTGCCAGCAGCAGGGGACAGGGGTATCGTGTTGAAGCTTTCTTT
TRBJ2-3 . . TRBV6-4 CASSVGGPGTDTQYF TGTGCCAGCAGCGTCGGGGGGCCAGGCACAGATACGCAGTATTTT
TRBJ2-7 . . TRBV3-1/TRBV3-2 CASSQDRGAGSYEQYF TGTGCCAGCAGCCAAGATCGGGGGGCGGGCTCCTACGAGCAGTACTTC
TRBJ2-2 . . TRBV6-6 CASVQGRAINTGELFF TGTGCCAGCGTTCAGGGGAGGGCTATAAACACCGGGGAGCTGTTTTTT
TRBJ2-7 . . TRBV29-1 CSVEQDTTYEQYF TGCAGCGTTGAACAGGACACCACCTACGAGCAGTACTTC
TRBJ1-2 many . TRBV3-1/TRBV3-2 CASSQAGRQNYGYTF TGTGCCAGCAGCCAAGCCGGCAGACAGAACTATGGCTACACCTTC
TRBJ1-3 . . TRBV19 CASIPGSSGNTIYF TGTGCCAGTATTCCGGGGTCCTCTGGAAACACCATATATTTT
TRBJ1-6 few TRBD1 TRBV6-6 CASSYLGGGNSPLHF TGTGCCAGCAGTTACCTCGGAGGGGGCAACTCACCCCTCCACTTT
TRBJ2-3 . TRBD1 TRBV4-1 CASSQYGGRGLTDTQYF TGCGCCAGCAGCCAATATGGGGGAAGGGGGCTCACAGATACGCAGTATTTT
TRBJ2-3 . . TRBV14 CASSQDQGWDTQYF TGTGCCAGCAGCCAAGATCAGGGTTGGGATACGCAGTATTTT
TRBJ2-3 . . TRBV6-5 CASQRGITDTQYF TGTGCCAGCCAACGGGGAATCACAGATACGCAGTATTTT
TRBJ2-7 once TRBD2 TRBV5-5 CASRGRGLADSYEQYF TGTGCCAGCAGGGGGCGGGGACTAGCGGACTCCTACGAGCAGTACTTC
TRBJ1-1 . . TRBV4-1 CASSESRQTEAFF TGCGCCAGCAGCGAGTCCAGGCAAACTGAAGCTTTCTTT
TRBJ2-6 . TRBD2 TRBV27 CASKLAGGLGANVLTF TGTGCCAGCAAATTAGCGGGGGGGCTTGGGGCCAACGTCCTGACTTTC
TRBJ2-1 once . TRBV29-1 CSVVGSSYNEQFF TGCAGCGTTGTGGGCAGCTCCTACAATGAGCAGTTCTTC
TRBJ1-4 . TRBD1 TRBV4-2 CASSQPGQGNEKLFF TGTGCCAGCAGCCAGCCGGGACAGGGTAATGAAAAACTGTTTTTT
TRBJ1-2 . TRBD1 TRBV24-1 CATSDTDRWYGYTF TGTGCCACCAGTGACACGGACAGGTGGTATGGCTACACCTTC
TRBJ2-7 . . TRBV27 CASSYYYSSYEQYF TGTGCCAGCAGTTACTACTATAGCTCCTACGAGCAGTACTTC
TRBJ1-2 . . TRBV7-2 CASSLSGKGGYTF TGTGCCAGCAGCTTATCAGGGAAGGGTGGCTACACCTTC
TRBJ1-5 . . TRBV28 CASSFDMGNQPQHF TGTGCCAGCAGTTTTGACATGGGCAATCAGCCCCAGCATTTT
TRBJ2-7 . TRBD1 TRBV6-6 CASIRDRAGSYPYEQYF TGTGCCAGCATTCGGGACAGGGCGGGGAGCTATCCCTACGAGCAGTACTTC
TRBJ1-1 many TRBD1 TRBV4-3 CASSQEYLATGRNTEAFF TGCGCCAGCAGCCAAGAATACTTGGCGACAGGGAGAAACACTGAAGCTTTCTTT
TRBJ1-1 . TRBD1 TRBV5-4 CASSSPGQGSTEAFF TGTGCCAGCAGCTCACCGGGACAGGGGTCCACTGAAGCTTTCTTT
TRBJ1-2 . . TRBV4-1 CASSQDRISGAWGYTF TGCGCCAGCAGCCAAGACCGCATATCAGGGGCTTGGGGCTACACCTTC